This TCR beta chain was identified in a study of cytomegalovirus exposure and HLA in healthy donors. This clone was recorded a few times. Its antigen remains unknown. Germline loops: CDR1 LGHNA, CDR2 YNFKEQ. With V trimmed by 0 bases and J by 2 bases, 5 bases remained unmatched. The length of the CDR3 is 17 residues. It was with 60 Vbeta and 13 Jbeta primers that the PCR ran. Here immunoSEQ multiplex PCR was the method, and the copy in TCRdb shows in-frame clones only, minus some. The sample shows about 120,000 clones, 70% to 90% of them seen only once. Whole-study results and caveats: Associated with HLA alleles at 0.05 false discovery rate in a later analysis were some 16,000 TCR beta sequences. An apparent linkage of common viral pathogens to several of the most significant clusters emerged in a later analysis.

The origin of this receptor is a man aged 18 to 35 in good health and CMV-seropositive. The sample consisted of PBMCs. The rearrangement uses TRBV4-2 and TRBJ2-7; TRBD2 aligns across 12 bases. DNA for the CDR3: TGTGCCAGCAGCCAAGAATCTCTAGCGGGGGGGCCCTACGAGCAGTACTTC. Translating it yields CASSQESLAGGPYEQYF.